This record looks at one T cell receptor beta chain sequence and its context. Its target antigen remains unknown. Within one base of it there is no much larger clone, and no base qualities were kept. The sample belongs to a study of naive CD8 T cells in extremely preterm neonates (TCRdb year 2017). General notes on the study: TCRbeta CDR3 repertoires of sorted naive CD8+ T cells were compared across four age groups: extremely preterm neonates, term neonates, young children and adults.

V drops 0 bases and J drops 0 bases, leaving 6 bases in between. As encoded in the germline V gene (reference sequence), CDR1 is MNHNY while CDR2 is SVGAGI. Its CDR3 holds 14 amino acids, cysteine through phenylalanine. The sequence is cut down to CDR3 DNA, 42 bases in frame from base 1. Results the study describes overall, beyond this receptor: Compared with all other age groups, preterm neonates showed significantly lower iChao1 richness (p < 0.05) along with an even clone distribution, indicating a less rich repertoire. Prospective longitudinal studies of preterm and term neonates were called for by the authors so that T cell development could be tracked within individuals. As limitations, the authors pointed to a small sample size and variable productive template counts among preterm samples. Preterm neonates shared more CDR3 nucleotide sequences (approximately 2.5%) than term neonates (approximately 0.4%), young children (around 0.03%) and adults (about 0.01%). Preterm CDR3s were shorter, with fewer N additions and less junctional trimming, and were closer to germline than those of older groups.

Several elective full-term cesarean deliveries at roughly 37-42 weeks of gestation, with no labor and no rupture of membranes, were the source of the term cord blood. The study excluded pregnancies involving fetal demise, active maternal HSV infection or known maternal HIV infection. A FACSAria III cell sorter was used to sort live, Annexin V-negative naive CD8+ T cells (CD3+CD8+CD45RA+CCR7+). Each sample yielded between roughly 17,000 and 100,000 sorted naive CD8+ T cells. Mixed venous-arterial cord blood was collected with preassembled standardized sampling kits. Cord blood was held at room temperature and processed no more than 4 hours after collection. Ficoll-Paque density gradient centrifugation was used to isolate mononuclear cells from diluted blood. Mononuclear cells were cryopreserved in about 10% DMSO with approximately 90% FBS and stored long term at -150°C before sorting. Annexin V and antibodies against CD3, CD8, CCR7 and CD45RA were used to stain the thawed cells. The DNeasy Blood and Tissue Kit was used to extract genomic DNA from snap-frozen pellets of sorted cells.

TCRbeta CDR3 regions were amplified from genomic DNA by a two-step, bias-controlled multiplex PCR. Primers specific for every TRBV and TRBJ gene segment were used in the multiplex PCR. TCRbeta repertoire data were generated with the immunoSEQ Assay. On the study's bioinformatics: To merge closely related sequences, reads went through filtering and clustering using a relative-frequency ratio and a modified nearest-neighbor algorithm. The V, D and J gene assignments for CDR3 sequences were based on IMGT annotation. Template counts were corrected for PCR amplification bias and quantified by comparison with synthetic TCR CDR3 analog sequences. Only unique productive sequences, that is, in-frame CDR3 sequences lacking stop codons, were included in the analyses. Clonality, defined as 1 minus Pielou's evenness, and iChao1 richness were computed with the immunoSEQ Analyzer software. Statistical testing was performed in JMP, using Student's t-test or a non-parametric test depending on Shapiro-Wilk normality results. TCRdb took over this immuneACCESS table, retaining in-frame rearrangements with V and J assigned. Such tables are incomplete; in checked studies, under half of the missing clones stem from an unresolved V gene, and the remainder is unexplained. V, J and clone size derive from that table, while D and trimming were established from the DNA sequence. For this sample there are approximately 4,900 clones; 97% appear just once. The ten largest account for 0.45% to 0.55% of the sample.

The sequencing sample was made of naive CD8+ T cells from cord blood. This receptor was taken from a newborn in good health. The rearrangement joined TRBV6-6 to TRBJ2-7; the D region possibly corresponds to TRBD1 (6 bases align). Read as DNA, the sequence is TGTGCCAGCAGTTACTCGGACAGCTCCTACGAGCAGTACTTC. This gives the protein CASSYSDSSYEQYF.